This T cell receptor (beta chain) came from a study of post-analysis software for immune sequencing data. Study conclusions and caveats: Relative to controls, patients had a few TRBV segments at higher frequency, with TRBV5-6, TRBV5-1 and TRBV20-1 among these.

V dropped 4 bases and J dropped 6 bases, with 9 bases sitting between them. CDR3 length equals 12 residues. Germline loops: CDR1 KGHDR, CDR2 SFDVKD. Unique molecular identifiers were carried by the TCR beta cDNA libraries. Using its own MiXCR run on the PCR reads, TCRdb lists one record per CDR3 protein. This table holds about 560,000 distinct CDR3 sequences, roughly 47% found once. Concerning this clonotype itself: Its antigen is undetermined.

The sample was blood. This sequence originates from a girl aged 5-17 years with multiple sclerosis. The chain carries TRBV24-1 and TRBJ2-7; D is perhaps TRBD1 (6 bases). The CDR3 region has the DNA TGTGCCACCAGTGACTTCAGGGGCGAGCAGTACTTC. Its protein is CATSDFRGEQYF.